The rows below give T cell receptor beta chains drawn from one sample of a study of T cells expressing NK-cell markers. From its re-call of the 5' RACE reads, TCRdb lists each CDR3 protein once, without DNA. The table gives about 260,000 distinct CDR3 sequences; the top ten clones make up 0.39% of it. The sample comprised blood T cells: a sorted CD56 or NKG2C T cell subset, CD4+ or CD8+ T cells, or bulk PBMC T cells (not recorded which). The receptor source for this set is a man aged 18 to 30 in good health. Each CDR3 is given with its conserved first and last residue. The order of the fields is J gene, V gene, CDR3 protein.

>TRBJ2-2|TRBV20-1
CSARPPPGRTTGELFF
>TRBJ1-4|TRBV20-1
CSALGETNEKLFF
>TRBJ2-5|TRBV20-1
CSARDDGQGALRETQYF
>TRBJ1-5|TRBV29-1
CSVPNPTENSNQPQHF
>TRBJ2-5|TRBV29-1
CSVAGQVKETQYF
>TRBJ2-5|TRBV15
CATSRDNRGGETQYF
>TRBJ1-2|TRBV12-3/TRBV12-4
CASSRGGTGALDGYTF
>TRBJ1-4|TRBV6-1
CASRLDRGSEKLFF
>TRBJ2-5|TRBV5-1
CASSRQETQYF
>TRBJ2-1|TRBV10-3
CAIRDYVGSYNEQFF
>TRBJ2-7|TRBV5-1
CASSPGTSAYEQYF
>TRBJ1-1|TRBV11-2
CASRYTGTEAFF
>TRBJ2-1|TRBV20-1
CSARPPGIASYNEQFF
>TRBJ1-1|TRBV5-1
CASSPGTVNTEAFF
>TRBJ1-1|TRBV20-1
CSAGERDTEAFF
>TRBJ2-7|TRBV12-3/TRBV12-4
CASSLGLPLSYEQYF
>TRBJ1-1|TRBV10-3
CATQTGAVAFF
>TRBJ1-1|TRBV30
CAWSVGSGGQAFF
>TRBJ1-2|TRBV6-1
CASSDRGKYGYTF
>TRBJ2-2|TRBV20-1
CSARGGFRGTGELFF
>TRBJ2-7|TRBV30
CAWIDRPGSDEQYF
>TRBJ2-1|TRBV5-1
CASSSLTSGSRDEQFF
>TRBJ1-4|TRBV7-2
CASSIGTVLNNEKLFF
>TRBJ2-5|TRBV20-1
CSGIAGGGRETQYF
>TRBJ1-5|TRBV10-3
CAISESTGFGQPQHF
>TRBJ2-1|TRBV29-1
CSANSFYNEQFF
>TRBJ2-1|TRBV11-2
CASSFTGTVDEQFF
>TRBJ2-1|TRBV6-2/TRBV6-3
CASSYSGLLNMAVFF
>TRBJ2-1|TRBV5-1
CASSRRTSGRAVLLSEQFF
>TRBJ2-3|TRBV29-1
CSVLGGPLPRDTQYF
>TRBJ2-4|TRBV30
CAWTPGVIQYF
>TRBJ1-5|TRBV6-2/TRBV6-3
CASSYSAGLSNQPQHF
>TRBJ2-1|TRBV20-1
CSGALLSSEQFF
>TRBJ1-1|TRBV5-1
CASSLRAGRMNTEAFF
>TRBJ2-2|TRBV7-8
CASWRGENTGELFF
>TRBJ2-1|TRBV9
CASSVDWRGNEQFF
>TRBJ1-5|TRBV4-1
CASSQEGGGGNQPQHF
>TRBJ1-2|TRBV6-1
CASSTSRPGRDYGYTF
>TRBJ2-5|TRBV20-1
CSAGVGGKKTQYF
>TRBJ2-1|TRBV20-1
CSARDFGASGEQFF
>TRBJ2-3|TRBV24-1
CATSDPTALSTRAYF
>TRBJ2-1|TRBV19
CASSGGLAVPNEQFF
>TRBJ2-7|TRBV19
CASSTLEGPGYEQYF
>TRBJ2-2|TRBV23-1
CASSQSLVEQGPTNTGELFF
>TRBJ2-5|TRBV6-1
CASRHRGEGGSRETQYF
>TRBJ2-5|TRBV6-5
CASSYSIPGTQETQYF
>TRBJ2-1|TRBV10-3
CASGLAGRNEQFF
>TRBJ2-1|TRBV30
CAWTAPVGGGQFF
>TRBJ2-7|TRBV20-1
CSARKQGNEQYF
>TRBJ2-5|TRBV7-2
CASSTRLAGGSPKTQYF
>TRBJ1-5|TRBV6-5
CASSSVFSDRGDDQPQHF
>TRBJ2-5|TRBV9
CASSVTDGVAGETQYF
>TRBJ2-2|TRBV11-3
CASSLVRRGGGRPTNTGELFF
>TRBJ2-1|TRBV2
CASSEVVAGGRAYTEQFF
>TRBJ1-5|TRBV6-2/TRBV6-3
CASSSQGQGIQPQHF
>TRBJ2-1|TRBV12-3/TRBV12-4
CAIREGGSAYNEQFF
>TRBJ1-1|TRBV4-2
CASSHSGTGVGTEAFF
>TRBJ2-7|TRBV2
CASSEVPTGGSYEQYF
>TRBJ2-2|TRBV20-1
CSASVIAGGVTGELFF